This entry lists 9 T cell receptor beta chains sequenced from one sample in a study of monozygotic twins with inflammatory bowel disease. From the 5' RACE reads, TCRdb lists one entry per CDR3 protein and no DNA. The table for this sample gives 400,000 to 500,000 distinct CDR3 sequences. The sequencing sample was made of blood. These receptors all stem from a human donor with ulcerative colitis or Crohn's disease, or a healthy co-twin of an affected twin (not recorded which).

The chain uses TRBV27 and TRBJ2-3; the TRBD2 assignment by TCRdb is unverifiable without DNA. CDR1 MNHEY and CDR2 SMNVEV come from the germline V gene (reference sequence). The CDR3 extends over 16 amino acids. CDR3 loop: CASSFLTGGPGDTQYF.

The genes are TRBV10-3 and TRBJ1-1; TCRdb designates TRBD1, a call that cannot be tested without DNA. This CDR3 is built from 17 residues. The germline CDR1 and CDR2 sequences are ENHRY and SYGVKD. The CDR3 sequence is CAISESRVTSRGTEAFF.

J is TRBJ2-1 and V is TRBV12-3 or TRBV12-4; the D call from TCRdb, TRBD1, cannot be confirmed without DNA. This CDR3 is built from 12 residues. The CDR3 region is CASQMGGNEQFF.

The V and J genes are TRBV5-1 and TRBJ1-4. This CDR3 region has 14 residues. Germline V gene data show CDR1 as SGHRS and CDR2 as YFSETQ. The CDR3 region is CASSWDVRDEKLFF. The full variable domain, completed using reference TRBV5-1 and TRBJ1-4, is KAGVTQTPRYLIKTRGQQVTLSCSPISGHRSVSWYQQTPGQGLQFLFEYFSETQRNKGNFPGRFSGRQFSNSRSEMNVSTLELGDSALYLCASSWDVRDEKLFFGSGTQLSVL.

The CDR3 sequence is CSARPLSNQPQHF. This rearrangement joins TRBV20-1 to TRBJ1-5. This CDR3 is 13 amino acids long. Germline loops: CDR1 DFQATT, CDR2 SNEGSKA (reference sequence).

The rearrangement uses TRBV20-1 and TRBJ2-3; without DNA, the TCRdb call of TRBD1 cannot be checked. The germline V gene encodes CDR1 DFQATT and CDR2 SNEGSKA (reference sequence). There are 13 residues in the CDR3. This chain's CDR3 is CSAPGQGWNTQYF.

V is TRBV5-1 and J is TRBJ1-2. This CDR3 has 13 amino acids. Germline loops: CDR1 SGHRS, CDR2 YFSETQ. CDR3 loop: CASSLVESDGYTF.

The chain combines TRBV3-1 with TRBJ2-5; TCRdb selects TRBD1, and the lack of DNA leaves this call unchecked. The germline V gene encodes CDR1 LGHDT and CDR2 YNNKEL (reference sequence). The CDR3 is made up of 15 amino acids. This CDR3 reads CASSYLTGGEETQYF.

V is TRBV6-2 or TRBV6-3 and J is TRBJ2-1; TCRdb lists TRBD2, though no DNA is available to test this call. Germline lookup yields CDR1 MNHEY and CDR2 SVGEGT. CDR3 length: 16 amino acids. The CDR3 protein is CASSPISGSSYNEQFF.